This T cell receptor (beta chain) was captured in a study of T cell changes during pregnancy in multiple sclerosis (dated by TCRdb to between 2018 and 2021). Concerning the study at large: Changes in the T cell repertoire over the course of pregnancy were examined in this study in women with multiple sclerosis.

To note about this clone: The antigen it recognizes is unknown. No base quality values were provided; no much bigger clone lies one nucleotide off.

The library was built by means of the immunoSEQ multiplex PCR assay. What TCRdb holds here is the immuneACCESS table cut down to in-frame rearrangements. Part of the clones is not present; checked against another copy, under half of the missing clones reflect an unresolved V gene, and the others are unexplained. The sample table holds about 110,000 clones, of which less than 95% were seen once. The ten largest clones add up to 1.6% of the sample. CDR1 and CDR2, looked up from the germline V gene, are KGHSH and LQKENI. The CDR3 contains 16 residues, cysteine and phenylalanine counted. Solely the CDR3 DNA is kept, with 48 bases framed from the first base. Trimming removed 5 bases from V and 1 base from J, leaving 15 bases between the germline ends.

This receptor was identified in a female donor with multiple sclerosis, enrolled in a pregnancy study. The chain joins TRBV18 to TRBJ1-5; perhaps TRBD1 is the D gene, with 5 bases matching. The material was peripheral blood, obtained after pregnancy. DNA sequence: TGTGCCAGCTCAGTCGGAGGGGCAGGGAGCAATCAGCCCCAGCATTTT. Its translation is CASSVGGAGSNQPQHF.